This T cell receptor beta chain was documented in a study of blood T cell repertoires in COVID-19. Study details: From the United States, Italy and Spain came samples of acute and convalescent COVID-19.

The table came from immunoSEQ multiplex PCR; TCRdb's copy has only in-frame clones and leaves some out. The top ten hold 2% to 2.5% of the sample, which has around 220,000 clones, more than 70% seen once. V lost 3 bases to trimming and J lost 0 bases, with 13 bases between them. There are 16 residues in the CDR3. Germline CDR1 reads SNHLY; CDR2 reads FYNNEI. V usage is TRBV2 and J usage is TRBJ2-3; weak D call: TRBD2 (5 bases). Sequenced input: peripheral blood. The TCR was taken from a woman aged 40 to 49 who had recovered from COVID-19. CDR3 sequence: CASSEGQRSSTDTQYF. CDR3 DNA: TGTGCCAGCAGTGAGGGCCAGCGGTCTAGCACAGATACGCAGTATTTT.